This T cell receptor (beta chain) was found in a study of PD-1 blockade in classical Hodgkin lymphoma. Study background: Each patient was given nivolumab 3 mg/kg through a vein every 2 weeks. Findings of the study overall: Complete responders' baseline diversity resembled that of newly diagnosed patients. A significant rise in TCR diversity by C4D1 was seen for CD4+ but not CD8+ cells.

Time point denoted: cycle 4 day 1 (C4D1), after 5 to 7 weeks of nivolumab. There was relapse after autologous stem cell transplantation in every patient, and there was variation in brentuximab vedotin exposure. Turning to this clone: Its antigen is unidentified.

Only in-frame clones appear in the TCRdb table, and some are missing; sequencing was by immunoSEQ multiplex PCR. The sample includes roughly 100,000 clones, roughly 89% of them seen just once. The CDR3 spans 16 residues. The sample consisted of peripheral blood mononuclear cells (PBMCs), taken before the fourth cycle of nivolumab. This TCR was recovered from a human donor with classical Hodgkin lymphoma. V gene TRBV1 combines with J gene TRBJ2-1; TRBD2, the table's D call, lacks a check against the DNA. TRBV1 is an annotated pseudogene. Here the CDR3 DNA reads TGCACCAGCAGCCCCCGGGGTAGCGGGAGGTACAATGAGCAGTTCTTC. Protein product: CTSSPRGSGRYNEQFF.